The present entry profiles one T cell receptor (beta chain) with its context. V lost 0 bases, J lost 1 base, and 9 bases stayed unmatched. Germline V gives CDR1 LGHNA, CDR2 YSLEER. This CDR3 region has 19 residues. The data stem from a study of T-cell reconstitution after alpha-beta-depleted transplantation in children. As it was prepared, the TCRbeta library received unique molecular identifiers. TCRdb re-analysed the PCR reads in MiXCR, keeping a single row per CDR3 protein. The data contain some 340,000 distinct CDR3 sequences, about a tenth of them singletons. The sample here was PBMCs from the stem cell graft donor, taken from the stem cell graft. The chain combines TRBV4-3 with TRBJ1-4, with 9 bases identical to TRBD1. The clonotype was recovered from a human donor who donated a stem cell graft to a child with acute lymphoblastic leukemia. The CDR3 region is CASSQDLQGASITNEKLFF. DNA for the CDR3: TGCGCCAGCAGCCAAGATCTACAGGGGGCGTCCATAACTAATGAAAAACTGTTTTTT.